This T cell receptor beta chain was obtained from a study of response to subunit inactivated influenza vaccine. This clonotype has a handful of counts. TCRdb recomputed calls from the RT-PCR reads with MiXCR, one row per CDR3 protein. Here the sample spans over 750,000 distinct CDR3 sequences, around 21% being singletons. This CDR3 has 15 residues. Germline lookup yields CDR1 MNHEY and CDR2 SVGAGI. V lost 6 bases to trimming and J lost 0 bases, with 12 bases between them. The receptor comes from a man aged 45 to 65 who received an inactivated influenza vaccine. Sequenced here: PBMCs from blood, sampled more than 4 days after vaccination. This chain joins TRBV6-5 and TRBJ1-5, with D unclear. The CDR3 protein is CASRYDGDSNQPQHF. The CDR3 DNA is TGTGCCAGCAGATACGACGGAGATAGCAATCAGCCCCAGCATTTT.